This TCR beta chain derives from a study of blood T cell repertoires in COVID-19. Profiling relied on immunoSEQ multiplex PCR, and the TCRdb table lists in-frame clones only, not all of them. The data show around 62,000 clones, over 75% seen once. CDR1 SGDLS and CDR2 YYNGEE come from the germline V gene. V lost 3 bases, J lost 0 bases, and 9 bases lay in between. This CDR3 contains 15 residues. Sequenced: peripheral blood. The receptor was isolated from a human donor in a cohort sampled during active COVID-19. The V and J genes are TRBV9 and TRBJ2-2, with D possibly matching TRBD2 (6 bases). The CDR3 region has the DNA TGTGCCAGCAGCGGGGACTTTCCGAACACCGGGGAGCTGTTTTTT. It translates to CASSGDFPNTGELFF.